Described below is a single TCR beta chain sequence and its context. In the authors' methods: Amplification with reference gene primers provided the estimates of nucleated cell counts. Profiled with immunoSEQ multiplex PCR; TCRdb holds only in-frame clones, not every one. V and J calls and clone size are given by that table; D and trimming were obtained from the DNA. The table lists about 360,000 clones, around 90% of them singletons. Participant age was about 18 to 89 years, and participants resided in roughly 25 US areas. Cohorts were assigned according to the clinical history that participants reported. This sample was included in a study of blood T cell repertoires in COVID-19. Study information: From the United States, Italy and Spain came samples of acute and convalescent COVID-19.

Trimming took 5 bases from V and 7 from J, leaving 6 bases between them. The CDR3 loop spans 12 amino acids. V gene TRBV12-3 or TRBV12-4 combines with J gene TRBJ1-6; no firm D call. The specimen was PBMCs or T cells enriched from blood (not recorded which). This clonotype was obtained from a woman in her thirties or forties with acute COVID-19. CDR3: CASSIGNSPLHF. The CDR3 region has the DNA TGTGCCAGCAGTATCGGGAATTCACCCCTCCACTTT.